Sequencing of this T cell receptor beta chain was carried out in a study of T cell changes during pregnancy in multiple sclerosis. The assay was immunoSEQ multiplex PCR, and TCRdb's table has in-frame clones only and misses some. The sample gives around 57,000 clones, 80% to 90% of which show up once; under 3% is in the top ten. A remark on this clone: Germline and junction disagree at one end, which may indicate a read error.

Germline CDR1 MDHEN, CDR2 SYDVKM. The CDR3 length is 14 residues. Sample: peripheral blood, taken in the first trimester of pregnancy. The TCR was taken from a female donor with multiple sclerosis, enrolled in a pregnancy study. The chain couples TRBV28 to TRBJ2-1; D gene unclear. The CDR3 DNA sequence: TGTGCCAGCAGTTTACGGAGCACTCAACTAATCTTGGTCTTC. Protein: CASSLRSTQLILVF.